This T cell receptor (beta chain) was found in a study of blood T cells in healthy people across ages (dated by TCRdb to the mid-2010s). Study-wide context: In model experiments, template switching captured about one uniquely barcoded TCR beta cDNA molecule for every two T cells. The study measured age-related changes in TCR beta repertoire diversity using deep sequencing normalized with unique cDNA molecular identifiers. Donors were grouped into four age groups: young (average approximately 15 years), middle-aged (around 39), aged (approximately 58) and long-lived (around 80). To avoid experimental bias, donors of different ages were distributed randomly across sequencing lanes. The study analyzed two additional independent replicas of 1 million unique cDNA reads from the same blood draw for two donors, one aged 18 to 30 and one aged 80 or older. What the authors observed across the whole study: Observed TCR beta diversity per million T cells fell roughly linearly with age, and a significant reduction was already apparent by age around 40. Bulk unsorted PBMC profiling prevented conclusive comparison of naive and antigen-experienced compartments. Total diversity estimates from one million sequenced T cells were considered lower bounds and underestimates. Because the CMV infection status of the donors was unknown, age-related changes in expanded clonotypes may potentially have been confounded. Observed TCR beta diversity correlated strongly with the percentage of naive T cells measured by flow cytometry. Compared with the aged group, more naive CD4+ T cells, fewer expanded clones and increased TCR diversity were shown by the long-lived group, suggesting age selection.

The approximately 39 donors, aged 6 to 90 years, were systemically healthy Caucasian individuals from Russia. Each donor gave 8 to 10 milliliters of peripheral blood, drawn into EDTA-treated Vacutainer tubes. Ficoll-Paque density-gradient centrifugation was used to isolate PBMCs, with at least 6.5 million per sample. Total RNA was extracted from PBMCs with Trizol reagent, with at least 6 micrograms obtained per sample. For every donor, flow cytometry on a PBMC aliquot measured the percentage of naive CD45RAhigh/CD27high T cells. CDR1 and CDR2, per the germline V gene (reference sequence), are DFQATT and SNEGSKA. From its cysteine to its phenylalanine, the CDR3 spans 14 amino acids. Kept here is only the CDR3 DNA, which spans 42 bases and is read in frame from base 1. Germline trimming: 4 bases from V, 2 bases from J; junction bases outside gene matches: 7. A word on this clonotype: It lacks a known antigen. No base quality information exists; no much larger clone differs at one position.

Preparation of the library involved 5' RACE. The sequencer was an Illumina HiSeq 2500. A second PCR of roughly 6 to 11 cycles was run with a J-beta primer mix and a sample-barcoded 5' primer. A template-switch 5' adaptor carrying 12 random nucleotides introduced a unique molecular identifier onto each TCR beta cDNA molecule. Each sample yielded at least 2.5 million CDR3-containing paired-end reads. All of the RNA was converted into first-strand cDNA using the Mint cDNA synthesis kit, with a TRBC-specific oligonucleotide serving as the primer. Following uracil-DNA glycosylase treatment, a first 18-cycle PCR with universal primers M1SS and BC2_uni_R was performed on all cDNA. From the authors' description of their analysis: Normalization of each sample was performed by random selection of 1 million high-quality reads, each carrying a distinct molecular identifier. Instead of being binned into consensus sequences, reads that shared molecular identifiers were thrown out. MiTCR, set to a Q25 quality threshold and the strictest error-elimination algorithm, was used for CDR3 identification, clonotype clustering and error correction. A nonparametric unseen species model with Euler transformation was used to estimate lower-bound total TCR beta diversity. Using fastp trimming at Q25 and MiXCR clonotype assembly, TCRdb reanalyzed the public sequencing data and kept in-frame beta chains. Entries that share a CDR3 protein sequence are merged under the most common genes and DNA. What appears here as the V and J calls and clone size reflects TCRdb's work, not the paper's. In this sample the table shows about 1.6 million distinct CDR3 sequences, 30% to 40% of which occur a single time. Around 10% of the sample is held by the ten biggest clonotypes.

This TCR was recovered from a woman aged 30 to 39 in good health. Here the chain combines TRBV20-1 and TRBJ2-7, with TRBD2 matching 8 junction bases. The specimen was blood. The CDR3 corresponds to CSAMGLAGTYEQYF. The sequenced DNA: TGCAGTGCTATGGGTCTAGCGGGCACCTACGAGCAGTACTTC.